This T cell receptor (beta chain) was documented in a study of T cell responses to AZD1222 COVID-19 vaccine. Only in-frame clones appear in the TCRdb table, and some are missing; sequencing was by immunoSEQ multiplex PCR. The sample shows about 210,000 clones, around 94% of them seen only once. About this clone itself: This specimen includes other DNA sequences encoding the same CDR3.

The V gene's germline CDR1 is SGHNT and CDR2 YYREEE (reference sequence). V was cut by 2 bases and J by 2 bases, with 8 bases left in between. The length of the CDR3 is 14 residues. The chain employs TRBV5-4 and TRBJ1-3; tentative D call: TRBD1 (5 bases). This receptor was taken from an adult who received the MenACWY meningococcal vaccine as a control. The input for sequencing was peripheral blood, taken 28 days after the second dose of the MenACWY control vaccine. The CDR3 reads CASSLRGPGNTIYF. The DNA for the CDR3 is TGTGCCAGCAGCTTACGGGGACCTGGAAACACCATATATTTT.